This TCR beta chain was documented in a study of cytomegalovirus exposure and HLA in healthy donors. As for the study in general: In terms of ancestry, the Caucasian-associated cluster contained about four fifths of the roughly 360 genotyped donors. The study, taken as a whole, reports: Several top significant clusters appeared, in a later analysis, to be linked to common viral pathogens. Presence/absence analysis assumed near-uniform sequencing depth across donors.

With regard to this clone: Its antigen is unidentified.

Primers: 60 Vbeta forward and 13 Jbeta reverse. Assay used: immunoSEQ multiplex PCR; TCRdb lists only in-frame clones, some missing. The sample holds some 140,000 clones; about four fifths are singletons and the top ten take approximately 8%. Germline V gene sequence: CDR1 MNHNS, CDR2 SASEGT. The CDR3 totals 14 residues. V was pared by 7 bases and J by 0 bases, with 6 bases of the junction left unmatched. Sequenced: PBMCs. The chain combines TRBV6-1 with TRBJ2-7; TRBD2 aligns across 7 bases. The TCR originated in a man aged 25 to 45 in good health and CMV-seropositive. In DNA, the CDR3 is TGTGCCAGCACCCTGGGGGGGAGCTCCTACGAGCAGTACTTC. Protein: CASTLGGSSYEQYF.